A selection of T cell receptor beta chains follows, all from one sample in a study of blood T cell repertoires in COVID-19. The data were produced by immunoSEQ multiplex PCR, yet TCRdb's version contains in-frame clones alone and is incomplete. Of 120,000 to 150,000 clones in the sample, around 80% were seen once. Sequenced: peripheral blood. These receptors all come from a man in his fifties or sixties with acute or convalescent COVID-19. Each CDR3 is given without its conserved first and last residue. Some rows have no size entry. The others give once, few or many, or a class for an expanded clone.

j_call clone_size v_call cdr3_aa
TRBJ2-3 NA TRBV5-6 ASSLERGRTDTQY
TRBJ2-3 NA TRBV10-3 AISGLGADTQY
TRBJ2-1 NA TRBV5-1 ASSTGTYYNEQF
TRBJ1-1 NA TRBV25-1 ASSDGQKNTEAF
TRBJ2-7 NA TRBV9 ASSVGSSGLSYEQY
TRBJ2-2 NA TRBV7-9 ASSQGAHTGELF
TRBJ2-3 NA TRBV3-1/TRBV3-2 ASSQDRSPEQWNTQY
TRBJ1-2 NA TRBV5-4 ASSLDVGTGNGYT
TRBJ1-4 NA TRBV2 ASGKGATNEKLF
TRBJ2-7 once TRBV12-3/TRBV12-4 ASTNRVDYEQY
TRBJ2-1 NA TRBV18 ASSPRRGNNEQF
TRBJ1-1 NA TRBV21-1 ASSKCPLLPNTEAF
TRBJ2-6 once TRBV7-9 ASSPQTGWGSGANVLT
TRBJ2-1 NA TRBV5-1 ASSLQGFGYNEQF
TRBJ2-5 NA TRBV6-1 ASSEAAGGQETQY
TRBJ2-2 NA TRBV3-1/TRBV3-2 ASSRQGDLSGTGELF
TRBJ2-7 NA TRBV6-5 ASSYGQAAYEQY
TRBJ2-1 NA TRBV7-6 ASSLAASGYNEQF
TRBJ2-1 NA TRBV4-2 ASSQEGTGANEQF
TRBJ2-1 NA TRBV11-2 ASSTEGGAYNEQF
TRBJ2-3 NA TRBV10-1 ASSEMGVTDTQY
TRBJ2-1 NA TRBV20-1 SARRSWEQF
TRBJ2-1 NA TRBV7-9 ATKNSGRPNEQF
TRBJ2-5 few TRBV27 ASSSPLQETQY
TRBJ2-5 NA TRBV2 ASSDGREGSETQY
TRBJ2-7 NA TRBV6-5 ASSYEGGGYEQY
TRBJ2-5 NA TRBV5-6 ASSLDAGIKETQY
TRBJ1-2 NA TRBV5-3 ARSQEETNYGYT
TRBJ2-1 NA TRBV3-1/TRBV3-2 ASSPGTSGRARNEQF
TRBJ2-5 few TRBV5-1 ASSLATGPQETQY
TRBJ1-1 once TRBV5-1 ASNTQGGNTEAF
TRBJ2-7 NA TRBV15 ATSRDEGDYEQY
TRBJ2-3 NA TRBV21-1 ASSFSGRTDTQY
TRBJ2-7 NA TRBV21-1 ASSMVGTSGNYEQY
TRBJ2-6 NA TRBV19 ASSIGSSGANVLT
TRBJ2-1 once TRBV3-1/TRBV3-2 ASSQDGPYNEQF
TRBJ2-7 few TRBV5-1 ASSFQGGQGTYEQY
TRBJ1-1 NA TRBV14 ASSSQGNTEAF
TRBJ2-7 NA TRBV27 ASSSHSQWWDEQY
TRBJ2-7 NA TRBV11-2 ASSNPSGNYEQY
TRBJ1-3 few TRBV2 ASSMGQNSGNTIY
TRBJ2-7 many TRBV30 AWTPGSSEQY
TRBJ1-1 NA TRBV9 ASSVGMGTVEAF
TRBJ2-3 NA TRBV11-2 ASGKGLAATDTQY
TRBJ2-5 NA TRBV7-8 ASRLRGQETQY
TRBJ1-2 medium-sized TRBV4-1 ASSQEGQGAYGYT
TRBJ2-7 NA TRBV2 ASRPGPGGEYEQY
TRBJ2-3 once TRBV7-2 ASSFGLAGIDTQY
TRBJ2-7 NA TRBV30 AWSLGTSYEQY
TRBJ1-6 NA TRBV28 ASSIQGAYNSPLH
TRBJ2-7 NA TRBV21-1 ASSKARGYHEQY
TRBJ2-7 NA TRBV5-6 ASSSLYEQY
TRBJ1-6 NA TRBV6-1 ASSEPFNSPLH